The 32 T cell receptor beta chains below come from one sample, sequenced in a study of early T cells in non-severe SARS-CoV-2 infection. TCRdb reprocessed the 5' RACE reads with MiXCR, giving one entry per CDR3 protein. The table includes around 80,000 distinct CDR3 sequences, about 13% detected once. The sample consisted of whole blood. Every receptor here comes from an adult who was a healthcare worker with PCR-confirmed SARS-CoV-2 infection or an uninfected control (not recorded which).

This clonotype appeared a few times. The V gene is TRBV27, the J gene TRBJ1-4; a weak D match, TRBD1 (5 bases). This CDR3 is built from 15 residues. CDR1 is MNHEY, CDR2 SMNVEV, per germline (reference sequence). V was trimmed by 6 bases and J by 0 bases, leaving 11 bases between them. CDR3 bases: TGTGCCAGCAGGTCTACGACAGCAACTAATGAAAAACTGTTTTTT. Protein sequence: CASRSTTATNEKLFF.

V is TRBV2 and J is TRBJ2-1, with D possibly being TRBD1 (6 bases). Deletions cut 7 bases from V and 5 bases from J, with 12 bases between. Germline V gene sequence: CDR1 SNHLY, CDR2 FYNNEI. CDR3 length equals 13 residues. CDR3 residues: CASTPNRDNEQFF. CDR3 DNA: TGTGCCAGCACCCCGAACAGGGACAATGAGCAGTTCTTC.

The chain uses TRBV20-1 and TRBJ2-1, with 10 bases aligning to TRBD2. Losses at the gene ends were 3 bases for V and 1 base for J; bases not matched to a gene: 6. Germline V gene data show CDR1 as DFQATT and CDR2 as SNEGSKA (reference sequence). The CDR3 extends over 16 amino acids. The CDR3 loop reads CSASGSGGPSYNEQFF. The CDR3, as DNA: TGCAGTGCTAGTGGTAGCGGGGGGCCTTCCTACAATGAGCAGTTCTTC.

This clonotype has only a few counts. The rearrangement uses TRBV29-1 and TRBJ1-2, with D possibly being TRBD1 (6 bases). The CDR3 contains 13 residues. V was shortened by 4 bases and J by 4 bases, with 13 bases between the two germline ends. Germline CDR1 reads SQVTM; CDR2 reads ANQGSEA. The CDR3 reads CSVGRDTPYGYTF. The CDR3 DNA follows: TGCAGCGTTGGCCGGGACACCCCCTATGGCTACACCTTC. The complete variable domain, with remaining parts taken from reference TRBV29-1 and TRBJ1-2, reads SAVISQKPSRDICQRGTSLTIQCQVDSQVTMMFWYRQQPGQSLTLIATANQGSEATYESGFVIDKFPISRPNLTFSTLTVSNMSPEDSSIYLCSVGRDTPYGYTFGSGTRLTVV.

This clonotype was counted a few times. The rearrangement uses TRBV30 and TRBJ2-2; 10 bases fit TRBD2. Germline-derived CDR1 and CDR2 are GTSNPN and SVGIG (reference sequence). With V trimmed by 5 bases and J by 5 bases, 8 bases remained unmatched. The CDR3 runs 15 residues. The CDR3 spells CAWDTGTSETGELFF. For the CDR3, the DNA is TGTGCCTGGGATACCGGGACTAGCGAGACCGGGGAGCTGTTTTTT.

V usage is TRBV5-1 and J usage is TRBJ1-1; 7 bases match TRBD1. Per the germline V gene, CDR1 is SGHRS and CDR2 is YFSETQ. V lost 5 bases, J lost 0 bases, and 7 bases stayed unmatched. The CDR3 is made up of 15 amino acids. Here the CDR3 DNA reads TGCGCCAGCAGATGGACAGGAAACATGAACACTGAAGCTTTCTTT. Protein product: CASRWTGNMNTEAFF. Complete variable domain (other parts from reference TRBV5-1 and TRBJ1-1): KAGVTQTPRYLIKTRGQQVTLSCSPISGHRSVSWYQQTPGQGLQFLFEYFSETQRNKGNFPGRFSGRQFSNSRSEMNVSTLELGDSALYLCASRWTGNMNTEAFFGQGTRLTVV.

The chain carries TRBV10-3 and TRBJ1-2; D is possibly TRBD1 (5 bases). In germline, CDR1 is ENHRY, CDR2 SYGVKD. This CDR3 has 16 residues. Deletions cut 3 bases from V and 9 bases from J, with 23 bases between. This CDR3 reads CAISDRDYAALVRYTF. In DNA form, the CDR3 reads TGTGCCATCAGTGACAGGGATTATGCTGCCCTCGTGCGCTACACCTTC.

The rearrangement joins TRBV2 to TRBJ1-4; the match to TRBD1 covers 7 bases. CDR3 size: 16 residues. Germline CDR1 is SNHLY and CDR2 is FYNNEI. V was clipped by 4 bases and J by 6 bases; unmatched bases: 11. The chain's CDR3 is CASSGESQGNHEKLFF. DNA for the CDR3: TGTGCCAGCAGTGGCGAATCACAGGGGAACCATGAAAAACTGTTTTTT.

This clonotype was observed a handful of times. J is TRBJ2-1 and V is TRBV6-6; 9 nucleotides match TRBD2. The CDR3 contains 14 residues. With V trimmed by 5 bases and J by 6 bases, 5 bases remained unmatched. The germline V gene has CDR1 MNHNY and CDR2 SVGAGI (reference sequence). CDR3 bases: TGTGCCAGCAGTCTTAGCGGGAGAGTCAATGAGCAGTTCTTC. Its protein product is CASSLSGRVNEQFF.

This clonotype showed up many times. This chain links TRBV2 with TRBJ2-1, with D perhaps matching TRBD1 (6 bases). The germline V gene has CDR1 SNHLY and CDR2 FYNNEI. Trimming pared 3 bases from V and 4 bases from J, leaving 7 bases between. The CDR3 consists of 13 residues. CDR3 in DNA: TGTGCCAGCAGTGAGGACAGTTACAATGAGCAGTTCTTC. It translates to CASSEDSYNEQFF.

The chain has TRBV20-1 and TRBJ1-5; 8 bases agree with TRBD1. CDR1 is DFQATT and CDR2 is SNEGSKA in the germline V gene (reference sequence). V lost 6 bases and J lost 6; bases outside the gene matches: 13. The CDR3 runs to 15 residues. This CDR3 reads CSAQPQGAQGQPQHF. The DNA for the CDR3 is TGCAGTGCCCAACCCCAGGGGGCGCAGGGTCAGCCCCAGCATTTT.

This clonotype was counted only a few times. The V call is TRBV5-1, the J call TRBJ1-6; TRBD1 is a possible D gene (5 bases). CDR1 SGHRS and CDR2 YFSETQ come from the germline V gene. V was pared by 4 bases and J by 5 bases, with 16 bases between. CDR3 length: 16 amino acids. As DNA, the CDR3 is TGCGCCAGCAGCACATCCGGGACGGGAGATAATTCACCCCTCCACTTT. Protein product: CASSTSGTGDNSPLHF.

This clonotype was seen once. The V gene is TRBV4-1, the J gene TRBJ2-7; weak D call: TRBD2 (6 bases). CDR3 length equals 14 residues. Germline V gene data show CDR1 as MGHRA and CDR2 as YSYEKL. Trimming shortened V by 6 bases and J by 1 base, and 13 bases separated the two germline ends. The CDR3 sequence is CASRKFGGSYEQYF. The CDR3 DNA is TGCGCCAGCAGAAAATTCGGGGGTTCCTACGAGCAGTACTTC.

This chain joins TRBV7-9 and TRBJ1-2; D is ambiguous. Per the germline V gene, CDR1 is SEHNR and CDR2 is FQNEAQ (reference sequence). The CDR3 loop spans 14 amino acids. V was pared by 1 base and J by 5 bases, with 11 bases between. This chain's CDR3 is CASSLEAFRYGYTF. CDR3 in DNA: TGTGCCAGCAGCTTAGAAGCTTTTCGGTATGGCTACACCTTC. Full variable domain (rest looked up from reference TRBV7-9 and TRBJ1-2): DTGVSQNPRHKITKRGQNVTFRCDPISEHNRLYWYRQTLGQGPEFLTYFQNEAQLEKSRLLSDRFSAERPKGSFSTLEIQRTEQGDSAMYLCASSLEAFRYGYTFGSGTRLTVV.

This clonotype occurred a few times. The chain has TRBV29-1 and TRBJ1-4; TRBD1 matches 7 bases. This CDR3 region has 11 residues. CDR1 and CDR2 from the germline V gene are SQVTM and ANQGSEA. V gave up 7 bases and J gave up 12 bases; unmatched junction bases: 8. CDR3 nucleotide sequence: TGCAGCGGGGGGGCCGGACAGGAACTGTTTTTT. This encodes CSGGAGQELFF.

The table lists this clonotype with a few counts. The V gene is TRBV5-1, the J gene TRBJ1-1; possibly TRBD1 for D (5 bases). This CDR3 contains 13 residues. Germline CDR1 is SGHRS and CDR2 is YFSETQ. V was trimmed by 4 bases and J by 3 bases, leaving 10 bases between them. CDR3 nucleotide sequence: TGCGCCAGCAGCCCCCCGACAGACACTGAAGCTTTCTTT. Its translation is CASSPPTDTEAFF.

The chain uses TRBV5-1 and TRBJ1-3, with a possible D match to TRBD1 (6 bases). The V gene lost 3 bases and the J gene lost 4 bases, with 11 bases spanning the gap. This CDR3 is built from 14 residues. Germline CDR1 and CDR2: SGHRS and YFSETQ. The CDR3 region is CASSSDSQGNTIYF. CDR3 in DNA: TGCGCCAGCAGCTCGGACAGTCAAGGAAACACCATATATTTT.

This clonotype appeared a few times. The chain has TRBV28 and TRBJ2-2; TRBD2 matches at 12 bases. This CDR3 comprises 15 residues. V was clipped by 8 bases and J by 4 bases; unmatched bases: 5. Per germline, CDR1 MDHEN and CDR2 SYDVKM. Here the CDR3 reads CASFGLAGRTGELFF. CDR3 DNA: TGTGCCAGCTTCGGACTAGCGGGACGCACCGGGGAGCTGTTTTTT.

In this sample, this clonotype turned up once. The chain has TRBV29-1 and TRBJ2-3; 8 bases match TRBD2. V trimming: 0 bases; J trimming: 0 bases; junction bases outside the gene matches: 8. This CDR3 is 17 amino acids long. Per germline, CDR1 SQVTM and CDR2 ANQGSEA. The CDR3 DNA sequence: TGCAGCGTTGAAGATCTACAACGGGAGGGTAGCACAGATACGCAGTATTTT. Encoded protein: CSVEDLQREGSTDTQYF.

This clonotype was seen ten or more times. CDR3 in amino acids: CSADAYGTGMGANYGYTF. For the CDR3, the DNA is TGCAGTGCCGACGCCTACGGGACAGGGATGGGAGCTAACTATGGCTACACCTTC. The gene calls are TRBV20-1 and TRBJ1-2, with 9 positions matching TRBD1. In germline, CDR1 is DFQATT, CDR2 SNEGSKA (reference sequence). This CDR3 is 18 amino acids long. V was clipped by 6 bases and J by 0 bases; unmatched bases: 17.

The chain is built from TRBV27 and TRBJ2-3, with D uncertain. V gave up 1 base and J gave up 0 bases, with 8 bases separating them. CDR1 and CDR2 from the germline V gene are MNHEY and SMNVEV (reference sequence). The CDR3 consists of 15 residues. This chain's CDR3 is CASSLFGSSTDTQYF. In DNA, the CDR3 is TGTGCCAGCAGTTTATTTGGGTCAAGCACAGATACGCAGTATTTT.

This clonotype appeared many times. The chain combines TRBV5-1 with TRBJ2-7; 10 bases agree with TRBD1. This CDR3 has 16 amino acids. Germline CDR1 reads SGHRS; CDR2 reads YFSETQ. With 2 bases clipped from V and 6 bases from J, the junction kept 11 bases outside the gene matches. CDR3 sequence (DNA): TGCGCCAGCAGCTTTTACAGCACCGGGACAGGGGCCGAGCAGTACTTC. Protein sequence: CASSFYSTGTGAEQYF.

This clonotype was counted at least ten times. CDR3 nucleotides: TGTGCCAGCAGCCCTCCCCGGGGCTTCAGAAACACCATATATTTT. Translation: CASSPPRGFRNTIYF. The rearrangement uses TRBV7-2 and TRBJ1-3, with D tentatively TRBD1 (5 bases). Germline lookup yields CDR1 SGHTA and CDR2 FQGNSA. Trimming cost V 5 bases and J 5 bases, with 16 bases left between them. This CDR3 is 15 amino acids long. The full variable domain, with the rest looked up from reference TRBV7-2 and TRBJ1-3, is GAGVSQSPSNKVTEKGKDVELRCDPISGHTALYWYRQSLGQGLEFLIYFQGNSAPDKSGLPSDRFSAERTGGSVSTLTIQRTQQEDSAVYLCASSPPRGFRNTIYFGEGSWLTVV.

A few counts support this clonotype. The chain carries TRBV18 and TRBJ2-7; 8 bases line up with TRBD2. Unmatched junction bases numbered 10, after V lost 4 bases and J lost 2 bases. In germline, CDR1 is KGHSH, CDR2 LQKENI. The CDR3 spans 16 residues. CDR3 protein: CASSLAGAGAAYEQYF. The CDR3 nucleotides read TGTGCCAGCTCACTTGCGGGAGCGGGAGCGGCCTACGAGCAGTACTTC.

CDR3 protein: CSATQGNTEAFF. The CDR3 region has the DNA TGCAGCGCTACTCAGGGGAACACTGAAGCTTTCTTT. The V call is TRBV29-1, the J call TRBJ1-1; a weak D match, TRBD1 (5 bases). There are 12 residues in the CDR3. Looked up from germline, CDR1 is SQVTM and CDR2 is ANQGSEA. Trimming took 7 bases from V and 1 from J, leaving 10 bases between them. Filled out from reference TRBV29-1 and TRBJ1-1, the complete variable domain reads SAVISQKPSRDICQRGTSLTIQCQVDSQVTMMFWYRQQPGQSLTLIATANQGSEATYESGFVIDKFPISRPNLTFSTLTVSNMSPEDSSIYLCSATQGNTEAFFGQGTRLTVV.

The chain is built from TRBV2 and TRBJ1-6, with D maybe TRBD1 (5 bases). Germline lookup yields CDR1 SNHLY and CDR2 FYNNEI. V lost 7 bases and J 5 bases, leaving 15 bases between the germline ends. The CDR3 covers 15 residues. The CDR3 spells CASKLRDGDNSPLHF. Here the CDR3 DNA reads TGTGCCAGCAAACTCCGGGACGGCGATAATTCACCCCTCCACTTT.

This clonotype appeared a few times. The rearrangement links TRBV29-1 to TRBJ2-1; no clear D gene. Trimming cost V 2 bases and J 3 bases, with 11 bases left between them. CDR3 length equals 14 residues. CDR1 and CDR2 from the germline V gene are SQVTM and ANQGSEA. The CDR3 sequence is CSVEWFPLYNEQFF. CDR3 bases: TGCAGCGTTGAATGGTTTCCCCTCTACAATGAGCAGTTCTTC.

The V gene is TRBV29-1, the J gene TRBJ2-3; no clear D. The V end was cut by 3 bases, the J end by 6 bases, with 7 bases between. This CDR3 region has 11 residues. Germline-derived CDR1 and CDR2 are SQVTM and ANQGSEA. This CDR3 reads CSVELYDTQYF. CDR3 DNA sequence: TGCAGCGTTGAGCTGTACGATACGCAGTATTTT.

This clonotype was counted many times. CDR3 bases: TGCAGTGTTCCAGTGTACGTCACCTTTTACAGGGGAAAGATGAACACTGAAGCTTTCTTT. It yields the protein CSVPVYVTFYRGKMNTEAFF. The chain carries TRBV20-1 and TRBJ1-1; 7 nucleotides line up with TRBD1. Per germline, CDR1 DFQATT and CDR2 SNEGSKA (reference sequence). The CDR3 loop spans 20 amino acids. Germline trimming cut 7 bases from V and 0 bases from J; bases unmatched to any gene: 26.

The V and J genes are TRBV7-2 and TRBJ1-6; perhaps TRBD1 as D (6 bases). This CDR3 comprises 15 residues. V gave up 2 bases and J gave up 8 bases, with 13 bases separating them. The V gene's germline CDR1 is SGHTA and CDR2 FQGNSA. The CDR3 reads CASSLRQGSDSPLHF. CDR3 bases: TGTGCCAGCAGCTTAAGGCAGGGGTCGGATTCACCCCTCCACTTT.

At least ten counts were recorded for this clonotype. The rearrangement links TRBV5-1 to TRBJ1-5; D ambiguous. CDR3 size: 15 residues. CDR1 SGHRS and CDR2 YFSETQ come from the germline V gene. Trimming shortened V by 0 bases and J by 0 bases, and 7 bases separated the two germline ends. The DNA for the CDR3 is TGCGCCAGCAGCTTGGGCGGGTATAGCAATCAGCCCCAGCATTTT. Translating it yields CASSLGGYSNQPQHF.

The CDR3 protein is CASSLRQATDTQYF. CDR3 nucleotides: TGTGCCAGCAGTCTACGACAGGCAACAGATACGCAGTATTTT. The chain employs TRBV6-5 and TRBJ2-3; tentatively, D is TRBD1 (6 bases). Trimming took 5 bases from V and 3 from J, leaving 12 bases between them. The CDR3 consists of 14 residues. Per the germline V gene, CDR1 is MNHEY and CDR2 is SVGAGI.